Listed below are T cell receptor beta chains from one sample, sequenced in a study of CD8+CD57+ T cells in acquired aplastic anemia. TCRdb reprocessed the reads via MiXCR and lists one record per CDR3 protein. The sample lists around 200,000 distinct CDR3 sequences; around 47% were seen once. The specimen was sorted CD4+, CD8+, or CD8+CD57+ T cells (not recorded which) from PBMCs. The receptors shown here come from a human donor with aplastic anemia. Each CDR3 is given with its conserved first and last residue. The D gene is left open where the match is weak. Rows may omit the clone size; those that give it use once, few, many or a size class.

v_gene	d_gene	abundance	j_gene	CDR3nt	CDR3aa
TRBV29-1	NA	NA	TRBJ1-1	TGCAGCGCTACAGGGAACACTGAAGCTTTCTTT	CSATGNTEAFF
TRBV11-2	TRBD2	many	TRBJ2-7	TGTGCCAGCAGCCGTTTAGCGGGAACGTACGAGCAGTACTTC	CASSRLAGTYEQYF
TRBV7-9	NA	NA	TRBJ2-5	TGTGCCAGCAGCGTCAGGGTTGGAGAGACCCAGTACTTC	CASSVRVGETQYF
TRBV2	TRBD1	NA	TRBJ1-5	TGTGCCAGCAGGGATACAGGGGGAGGCCAGCCCCAGCATTTT	CASRDTGGGQPQHF
TRBV14	NA	NA	TRBJ1-2	TGTGCCAGCAGCCACCCCGGGACACCCTATGGCTACACCTTC	CASSHPGTPYGYTF
TRBV11-1	NA	NA	TRBJ2-1	TGTGCCAGCAGCGGATTCAGGGGAGTACCCTACAATGAGCAGTTCTTC	CASSGFRGVPYNEQFF
TRBV6-4	TRBD1	NA	TRBJ1-1	TGTGCCAGCAGAGACAGGGGAGGAACTGAAGCTTTCTTT	CASRDRGGTEAFF
TRBV5-1	TRBD2	many	TRBJ2-7	TGCGCCAGCAGCTTGGAGGGAGGGACCTACGAGCAGTACTTC	CASSLEGGTYEQYF
TRBV10-3	NA	NA	TRBJ2-1	TGTGCCAGCAGTTACTTGGCGGGACCAAACAATGAGCAGTTCTTC	CASSYLAGPNNEQFF
TRBV7-9	NA	NA	TRBJ1-2	TGTGCCAGCAGCTACCCAGGGGTGCCGGGTGGCTACACCTTC	CASSYPGVPGGYTF
TRBV6-1	NA	NA	TRBJ1-5	TGTGCCAGCACTCTCGACGGGAGCAATCAGCCCCAGCATTTT	CASTLDGSNQPQHF
TRBV20-1	TRBD1	NA	TRBJ2-5	TGCAGTGCTGTACAGGGGGAAGAGACCCAGTACTTC	CSAVQGEETQYF
TRBV7-2	TRBD2	many	TRBJ2-2	TGTGCCAGCAGCTACCGGACTAGCGGGAACACCGGGGAGCTGTTTTTT	CASSYRTSGNTGELFF
TRBV20-1	TRBD2	many	TRBJ2-1	TGCAGTGCTAGAGACCGGGGGCGACTAGCGGGGAACAATGAGCAGTTCTTC	CSARDRGRLAGNNEQFF
TRBV29-1	NA	NA	TRBJ2-5	TGCAGCGTTGAACCGGGAACAGAGTACCAAGAGACCCTGTACTTC	CSVEPGTEYQETLYF
TRBV6-1	TRBD2	NA	TRBJ2-1	TGTGCCAGCAGTGAAGAGGGGAGGGTTAGTGAGCAGTTCTTC	CASSEEGRVSEQFF
TRBV19	TRBD1	many	TRBJ1-2	TGTGCCAGCGCTGACGGGACAGGCCTTAACGGCTACACCTTC	CASADGTGLNGYTF
TRBV12-3/TRBV12-4	NA	NA	TRBJ2-1	TGTGCCAGCAGTTTGACGGGAGAACAAGGCAATGAGCAGTTCTTC	CASSLTGEQGNEQFF
TRBV10-1	NA	many	TRBJ2-1	TGCGCCAGCAGTATACAGAAAAGCTCCTACAATGAGCAGTTCTTC	CASSIQKSSYNEQFF
TRBV5-1	TRBD1	many	TRBJ2-3	TGCGCCAGCAGCTCCGGACAGGACGATACGCAGTATTTT	CASSSGQDDTQYF
TRBV6-5	TRBD2	many	TRBJ2-5	TGTGCCAGCAGTTACGGACTAGCGGGGGAAGAGACCCAGTACTTC	CASSYGLAGEETQYF
TRBV11-3	TRBD2	many	TRBJ2-3	TGTGCCAGCAGCGCGCGGGGGGATGATACGCAGTATTTT	CASSARGDDTQYF
TRBV2	NA	NA	TRBJ2-3	TGTGCCAGCAGCGGGGACAGCACGGGGGGCACGCAGTATTTT	CASSGDSTGGTQYF
TRBV2	NA	few	TRBJ1-1	TGTGCCAGCAGTTACTCTGGGCAAGGGGGGACTTTCTTT	CASSYSGQGGTFF
TRBV29-1	NA	NA	TRBJ2-3	TGCAGCTTCTCCAGGGGAGATACACTGTATTTT	CSFSRGDTLYF
TRBV14	NA	many	TRBJ1-1	TGTGCCAGCAGCTTCGGTGCGAACACTGAAGCTTTCTTT	CASSFGANTEAFF
TRBV7-3	NA	NA	TRBJ2-5	TGTGCCAGCAGCAGCCTAGGGCGAGAGACCCAGTACTTC	CASSSLGRETQYF
TRBV7-8	TRBD2	NA	TRBJ2-1	TGTGCCAGCAGCTCCAAACTAGCGGGGGGAGCGAGTGAGCAGTTCTTC	CASSSKLAGGASEQFF
TRBV12-3/TRBV12-4	NA	many	TRBJ1-1	TGTGCCAGCACCCGAACAGGGTACTACACTGAAGCTTTCTTT	CASTRTGYYTEAFF
TRBV2	NA	NA	TRBJ2-7	TGTGCCAGCTCGAAGAACGAAGTATACGAGCAGTACTTC	CASSKNEVYEQYF
TRBV7-7	NA	NA	TRBJ2-3	TGTGCTAGCAGCTTAGCGGATTTCGACAGGGCAACAGATACGCAGTATTTT	CASSLADFDRATDTQYF
TRBV19	NA	many	TRBJ2-3	TGTGCCACCCTAGGGGGGGGCCTCGCCCAAAGCACAGATACGCAGTATTTT	CATLGGGLAQSTDTQYF
TRBV5-1	TRBD1	many	TRBJ2-3	TGCGCCAGCTCTCAGGGGGTAATAGCAGCTAGCACAGATACGCAGTATTTT	CASSQGVIAASTDTQYF
TRBV4-2	TRBD1	many	TRBJ2-2	TGTGCCAGCAGCCCAGGGACAGGGACCGGGGAGCTGTTTTTT	CASSPGTGTGELFF
TRBV2	NA	once	TRBJ2-7	TGTGCCAGCGCATCCTACGAGCAGTACTTC	CASASYEQYF